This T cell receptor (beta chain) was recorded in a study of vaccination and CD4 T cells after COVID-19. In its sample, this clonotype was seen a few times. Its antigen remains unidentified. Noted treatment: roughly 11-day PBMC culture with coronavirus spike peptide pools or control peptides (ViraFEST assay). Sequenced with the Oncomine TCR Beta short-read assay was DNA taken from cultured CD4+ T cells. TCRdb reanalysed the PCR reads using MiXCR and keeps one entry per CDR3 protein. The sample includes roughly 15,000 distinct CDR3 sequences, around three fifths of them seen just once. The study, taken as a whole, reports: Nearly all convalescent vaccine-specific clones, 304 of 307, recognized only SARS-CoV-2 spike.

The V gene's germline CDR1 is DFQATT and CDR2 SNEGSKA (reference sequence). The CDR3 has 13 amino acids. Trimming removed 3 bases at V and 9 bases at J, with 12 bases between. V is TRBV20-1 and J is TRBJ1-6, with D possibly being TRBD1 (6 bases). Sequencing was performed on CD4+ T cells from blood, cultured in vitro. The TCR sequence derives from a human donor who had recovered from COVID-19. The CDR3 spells CSARQTGISPLHF. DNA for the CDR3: TGCAGTGCTAGGCAAACAGGGATTTCACCCCTCCACTTT.